The next 30 T cell receptor beta chains were all read from a single sample in a study of shared clonotypes between healthy human individuals (dated by TCRdb to 2020 to 2022). The library was made by the immunoSEQ multiplex PCR assay. The source is immuneACCESS, and TCRdb retained only in-frame sequences with V and J called. Part of the clones is not carried over; for the studies checked, unresolved V genes explain less than half of this, and the remainder is unexplained. In all, the sample holds 2.5 million or so clones, and around 90% of those were seen once. The ten largest clones take up around 0.14% of the sample. The sample comprised naive CD4+ T cells sorted from blood. This specimen's cell subset or site label, interpreted: CD45RA+ positively selected. These receptors came from a man younger than 30 in good health.

The chain has TRBV11-2 and TRBJ2-7; 7 bases match TRBD2. The CDR3 sequence is 18 residues long. J gave up 4 bases and V 5 bases, and 20 bases lay outside the gene matches. CDR1 is SGHAT and CDR2 is FQNNGV in the germline V gene. The CDR3 loop is CASSHQGGEPGVRYEQYF. In nucleotides, the CDR3 is TGTGCCAGCAGCCACCAGGGAGGGGAGCCCGGGGTGAGGTACGAGCAGTACTTC.

V and J are TRBV5-1 and TRBJ1-2; weak D call: TRBD1 (6 bases). This CDR3 is built from 14 residues. Trimming stripped 3 bases from V and 7 bases from J, with 16 bases between. Germline V CDR1 and CDR2: SGHRS, YFSETQ. The CDR3 nucleotides are TGCGCCAGCAGCTGGACGGCAGGGGAGAGTGGCTACACCTTC. Its translation: CASSWTAGESGYTF.

This rearrangement joins TRBV6-5 to TRBJ1-1; D remains ambiguous. The CDR3 sequence is 15 residues long. Trimming took off 0 bases at V and 3 bases at J, with 11 bases between the two ends. Germline V gives CDR1 MNHEY, CDR2 SVGAGI. The DNA of the CDR3 is TGTGCCAGCAGTTACTCGTGGGATAGAGACACTGAAGCTTTCTTT. As protein: CASSYSWDRDTEAFF.

This clone was seen a few times. The V call is TRBV15, the J call TRBJ1-1; D is ambiguous. This CDR3 has 12 amino acids. With 4 bases removed from V and 7 bases from J, the gap between germline ends came to 10 bases. Germline assignment: CDR1 LNHNV and CDR2 YYDKDF (reference sequence). The CDR3 loop reads CATSTRSGEAFF. Here the CDR3 DNA reads TGTGCCACCAGCACACGTTCCGGTGAAGCTTTCTTT.

V is TRBV10-3 and J is TRBJ2-5, with 11 bases fitting TRBD2. The junction had 9 bases not matched to a gene; V was cut back by 8 bases and J by 4 bases. From germline, CDR1 is ENHRY and CDR2 SYGVKD. This CDR3 has 15 residues. The CDR3 DNA is TGTGCCATCCGGGGAACTAGCGGGAGCGGAGAGACCCAGTACTTC. Its protein is CAIRGTSGSGETQYF.

The rearrangement links TRBV5-1 to TRBJ1-6, with a possible D match to TRBD1 (6 bases). This CDR3 is 17 amino acids long. Germline values: CDR1 SGHRS, CDR2 YFSETQ. The germline V and J ends were trimmed by 3 bases and 6 bases, with 19 bases remaining between them. The CDR3 protein is CASSSSTVQGGNSPLHF. The DNA for the CDR3 is TGCGCCAGCAGCTCCTCGACGGTACAGGGAGGTAATTCACCCCTCCACTTT.

The chain has TRBV6-6 and TRBJ1-1; D possibly corresponds to TRBD1 (6 bases). V was shortened by 2 bases and J by 3 bases, with 16 bases between the two germline ends. Germline V gene lookup returns CDR1 MNHNY and CDR2 SVGAGI (reference sequence). There are 16 residues in the CDR3. The CDR3 loop reads CASSYGGVDRHTEAFF. The CDR3 DNA reads TGTGCCAGCAGTTACGGGGGGGTCGACAGGCACACTGAAGCTTTCTTT.

The rearrangement joins TRBV7-9 to TRBJ2-7; 9 nucleotides align to TRBD1. This CDR3 contains 15 residues. The V gene end was trimmed by 0 bases and the J gene end by 6 bases; junction bases not matched to a gene: 6. Germline CDR1 reads SEHNR; CDR2 reads FQNEAQ (reference sequence). CDR3 residues: CASSLATGQGREQYF. CDR3 DNA: TGTGCCAGCAGCTTAGCCACGGGACAGGGACGCGAGCAGTACTTC.

The V gene is TRBV11-2, the J gene TRBJ1-6; tentative D call: TRBD1 (6 bases). The V end lost 4 bases, the J end lost 0 bases, and 7 bases lay between the germline ends. The germline CDR1 and CDR2 sequences are SGHAT and FQNNGV. This CDR3 has 15 residues. The CDR3 here is CASSWDTSYNSPLHF. DNA of the CDR3: TGTGCCAGCAGCTGGGACACCTCCTATAATTCACCCCTCCACTTT.

This clone occurred once. The chain employs TRBV5-1 and TRBJ1-1; D is ambiguous. The ends were cut back, 1 base at V and 4 bases at J, with 20 bases in the middle. Germline CDR1 is SGHRS and CDR2 is YFSETQ. The CDR3 consists of 17 residues. The CDR3 DNA reads as TGCGCCAGCAGCTTGACGGGCTCAGCCCAGCGGGGCACTGAAGCTTTCTTT. This sequence encodes CASSLTGSAQRGTEAFF.

This chain links TRBV6-5 with TRBJ1-3; TRBD1 matches 7 bases. The CDR3 has 16 amino acids. Germline loops: CDR1 MNHEY, CDR2 SVGAGI. The J segment lost 1 base and the V segment lost 2 bases, leaving 5 bases of the junction unmatched. The CDR3 DNA reads TGTGCCAGCAGTTACGGACAGGCGGTTTCTGGAAACACCATATATTTT. Translating gives CASSYGQAVSGNTIYF.

V and J are TRBV2 and TRBJ1-2; D may be TRBD1 (5 bases). This CDR3 region has 14 residues. CDR1 and CDR2 (germline): SNHLY, FYNNEI. V was shortened by 6 bases and J by 3 bases, with 14 bases between the two germline ends. DNA for the CDR3: TGTGCCAGCAGGGAGGGGCAACAGTACTATGGCTACACCTTC. As protein: CASREGQQYYGYTF.

The chain joins TRBV27 to TRBJ2-3; either TRBD1 or TRBD2 may supply D (5 bases each). The germline V gene encodes CDR1 MNHEY and CDR2 SMNVEV (reference sequence). Trimming left V 2 bases short and J 0 bases short, with 27 bases between. CDR3 length: 21 residues. The CDR3 DNA reads as TGTGCCAGCAGTTTAATATGGGACGGACGTTCTACCTATGCTAGCACAGATACGCAGTATTTT. Amino acid sequence: CASSLIWDGRSTYASTDTQYF.

This chain links TRBV19 with TRBJ2-2; D remains unclear. Deletions cut 3 bases from V and 4 bases from J, with 9 bases between. The CDR3 contains 14 residues. Germline CDR1 reads LNHDA; CDR2 reads SQIVND (reference sequence). CDR3 protein: CASSIPTVTGELFF. The DNA of the CDR3 is TGTGCCAGTAGTATCCCCACAGTCACCGGGGAGCTGTTTTTT.

The chain recombines TRBV19 with TRBJ2-3; perhaps TRBD2 as D (6 bases). Germline CDR1 reads LNHDA; CDR2 reads SQIVND (reference sequence). Trimming cost V 7 bases and J 9 bases, with 20 bases left between them. This CDR3 has 14 amino acids. CDR3 in amino acids: CASTPAAGTDTQYF. The CDR3 bases are TGTGCCAGTACCCCCGCGGCGGGAACCGACACGCAGTATTTT.

About this clone itself: Other DNA sequences from this sample encode an identical CDR3 as well. The chain carries TRBV18 and TRBJ2-5, with a tentative D call TRBD1 (5 bases). CDR1 and CDR2 from the germline V gene are KGHSH and LQKENI. This CDR3 comprises 13 residues. V lost 2 bases and J lost 4, with 8 bases in between. The CDR3 sequence: CASSPVGAETQYF. CDR3 coding DNA: TGTGCCAGCTCACCAGTAGGGGCAGAGACCCAGTACTTC.

The V call is TRBV28, the J call TRBJ2-1, with a possible D match to TRBD1 (6 bases). Germline CDR1 is MDHEN and CDR2 is SYDVKM. The length of the CDR3 is 16 residues. V lost 3 bases and J 0 bases, leaving 12 bases between the germline ends. The CDR3 DNA sequence: TGTGCCAGCAGTTTTCTCAGGGGCAGCTCCTACAATGAGCAGTTCTTC. It codes for CASSFLRGSSYNEQFF. Drawing the rest from reference TRBV28 and TRBJ2-1, the complete variable domain is DVKVTQSSRYLVKRTGEKVFLECVQDMDHENMFWYRQDPGLGLRLIYFSYDVKMKEKGDIPEGYSVSREKKERFSLILESASTNQTSMYLCASSFLRGSSYNEQFFGPGTRLTVL.

The V and J genes are TRBV27 and TRBJ1-2; D call uncertain. The germline V gene encodes CDR1 MNHEY and CDR2 SMNVEV (reference sequence). CDR3 length equals 13 residues. V lost 0 bases and J lost 4, with 6 bases in between. The CDR3 region has the DNA TGTGCCAGCAGTTTATCGCAAGGCTATGGCTACACCTTC. Amino acid sequence: CASSLSQGYGYTF.

The gene calls are TRBV19 and TRBJ2-7; 9 bases agree with TRBD2. The germline V gene has CDR1 LNHDA and CDR2 SQIVND (reference sequence). V was clipped by 3 bases and J by 4 bases; unmatched bases: 7. This CDR3 is built from 15 residues. This chain's CDR3 is CASSMAASGDYEQYF. In DNA form, the CDR3 reads TGTGCCAGTAGTATGGCGGCTAGCGGGGATTACGAGCAGTACTTC.

The genes are TRBV19 and TRBJ2-2; 9 bases fit TRBD1. Trimming at V came to 3 bases and at J to 5 bases, leaving 7 bases not matched to a gene. Germline V gives CDR1 LNHDA, CDR2 SQIVND (reference sequence). This CDR3 has 16 amino acids. The CDR3 DNA reads TGTGCCAGTAGTATTGGACAGGGGAGAGGGACCGGGGAGCTGTTTTTT. This codes for CASSIGQGRGTGELFF.

J is TRBJ1-3 and V is TRBV5-6; no reliable D call. The germline V and J ends were trimmed by 2 bases and 3 bases, with 12 bases remaining between them. The CDR3 contains 15 residues. Germline V gives CDR1 SGHDT, CDR2 YYEEEE. This CDR3 reads CASSFTAGFGNTIYF. The CDR3 region has the DNA TGTGCCAGCAGCTTCACGGCGGGGTTTGGAAACACCATATATTTT.

This clone has only one observation. DNA for the CDR3: TGCGCCAGCAGAAAGTCCGGGACACCGGTTCGCGAGCAGTACTTC. Translation gives CASRKSGTPVREQYF. The chain links TRBV5-1 to TRBJ2-7; tentatively, D is TRBD1 (6 bases). The V gene's germline CDR1 is SGHRS and CDR2 YFSETQ. The CDR3 contains 15 residues. V gave up 5 bases and J gave up 6 bases, with 21 bases separating them. The whole variable domain, remainder taken from reference TRBV5-1 and TRBJ2-7, is KAGVTQTPRYLIKTRGQQVTLSCSPISGHRSVSWYQQTPGQGLQFLFEYFSETQRNKGNFPGRFSGRQFSNSRSEMNVSTLELGDSALYLCASRKSGTPVREQYFGPGTRLTVT.

This clone was counted a single time. The genes are TRBV7-8 and TRBJ2-7; D gene unclear. V shed 2 bases and J shed 6 bases, with 8 bases lying between them. Germline V gives CDR1 SGHVS, CDR2 FQNEAQ. This CDR3 has 12 amino acids. In nucleotides, the CDR3 is TGTGCCAGCAGCTTAACGTCCGGCGAGCAGTACTTC. Amino acids: CASSLTSGEQYF.

This clone has more than one count but fewer than ten. This sequence joins TRBV11-2 and TRBJ1-6; TRBD1 aligns across 7 bases. Per the germline V gene, CDR1 is SGHAT and CDR2 is FQNNGV. V lost 3 bases to trimming and J lost 7 bases; unmatched junction nucleotides: 6. This CDR3 has 15 residues. DNA for the CDR3: TGTGCCAGCAGCTTCGCCGGGACAGAGAATTCACCCCTCCACTTT. Amino acid sequence: CASSFAGTENSPLHF. The full variable domain, its missing parts supplied by reference TRBV11-2 and TRBJ1-6, is EAGVAQSPRYKIIEKRQSVAFWCNPISGHATLYWYQQILGQGPKLLIQFQNNGVVDDSQLPKDRFSAERLKGVDSTLKIQPAKLEDSAVYLCASSFAGTENSPLHFGNGTRLTVT.

The V call is TRBV20-1, the J call TRBJ2-1; no definite D call. This CDR3 has 11 amino acids. Deletions cut 6 bases from V and 2 bases from J, with 5 bases between. Germline values: CDR1 DFQATT, CDR2 SNEGSKA (reference sequence). Here the CDR3 reads CSAPTYNEQFF. In DNA form, the CDR3 reads TGCAGTGCGCCAACCTACAATGAGCAGTTCTTC.

The chain uses TRBV5-4 and TRBJ2-7; 7 nucleotides agree with TRBD2. Per germline, CDR1 SGHNT and CDR2 YYREEE (reference sequence). The J segment lost 1 base and the V segment lost 3 bases, leaving 7 bases of the junction unmatched. The CDR3 extends over 15 amino acids. CDR3 region: CASSSGGAVSYEQYF. The CDR3 DNA sequence: TGTGCCAGCAGCTCGGGGGGAGCGGTTTCCTACGAGCAGTACTTC.

The chain links TRBV10-3 to TRBJ2-5; 9 bases agree with TRBD2. The V and J ends lost 4 bases and 3 bases, in that order; junction bases with no gene match: 6. CDR1 is ENHRY, CDR2 SYGVKD, per germline. The CDR3 covers 15 residues. CDR3 DNA sequence: TGTGCCATCAGTGCTTCGGGCGGGAGGGAAGAGACCCAGTACTTC. This translates into CAISASGGREETQYF.

This clone occurred once. The chain employs TRBV19 and TRBJ2-1; TRBD1 matches 8 bases. Germline loops: CDR1 LNHDA, CDR2 SQIVND (reference sequence). V gave up 4 bases and J gave up 5 bases; unmatched junction bases: 7. The CDR3 is made up of 15 amino acids. DNA of the CDR3: TGTGCCAGTAGTACCCCGACAGGGGTCAACAATGAGCAGTTCTTC. As protein: CASSTPTGVNNEQFF. The variable domain in full, with the rest retrieved from reference TRBV19 and TRBJ2-1, is DGGITQSPKYLFRKEGQNVTLSCEQNLNHDAMYWYRQDPGQGLRLIYYSQIVNDFQKGDIAEGYSVSREKKESFPLTVTSAQKNPTAFYLCASSTPTGVNNEQFFGPGTRLTVL.

The V call is TRBV6-6, the J call TRBJ1-5, with no clear D. The CDR3 totals 14 residues. The V gene lost 0 bases and the J gene lost 3 bases, with 6 bases spanning the gap. Germline V gene lookup returns CDR1 MNHNY and CDR2 SVGAGI (reference sequence). The CDR3 loop is CASSYSEDNQPQHF. Here the CDR3 DNA reads TGTGCCAGCAGTTACTCCGAGGACAATCAGCCCCAGCATTTT.

This clone was detected only once. The gene calls are TRBV7-8 and TRBJ2-4; D may be TRBD1 (6 bases). The CDR3 loop spans 14 amino acids. Germline V gene sequence: CDR1 SGHVS, CDR2 FQNEAQ. V was clipped by 7 bases and J by 2 bases, with 12 bases between them. The CDR3: CASTPGVPKNIQYF. DNA of the CDR3: TGTGCCAGCACCCCAGGGGTACCCAAAAACATTCAGTACTTC.